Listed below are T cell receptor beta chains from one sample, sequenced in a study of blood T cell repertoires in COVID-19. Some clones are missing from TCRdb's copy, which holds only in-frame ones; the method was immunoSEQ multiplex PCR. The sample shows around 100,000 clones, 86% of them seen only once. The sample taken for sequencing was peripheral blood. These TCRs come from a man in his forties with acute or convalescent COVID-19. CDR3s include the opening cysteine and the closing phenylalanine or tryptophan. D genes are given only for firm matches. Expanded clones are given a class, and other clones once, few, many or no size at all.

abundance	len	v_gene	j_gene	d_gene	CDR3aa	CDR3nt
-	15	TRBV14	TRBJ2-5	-	CASSQAGLGMETQYF	TGTGCCAGCAGCCAAGCGGGATTGGGGATGGAGACCCAGTACTTC
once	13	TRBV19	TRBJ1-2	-	CASSIPDTYGYTF	TGTGCCAGTAGTATACCAGATACCTATGGCTACACCTTC
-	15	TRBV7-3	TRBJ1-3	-	CASSLSGGSGNTIYF	TGTGCCAGCAGCTTAAGTGGCGGGAGTGGAAACACCATATATTTT
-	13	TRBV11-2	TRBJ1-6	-	CASSPGGYSPLHF	TGTGCCAGCAGCCCAGGAGGGTATTCACCCCTCCACTTT
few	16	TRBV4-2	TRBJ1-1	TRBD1	CASSQFRDRGETEAFF	TGTGCCAGCAGCCAATTTCGGGACAGGGGTGAAACTGAAGCTTTCTTT
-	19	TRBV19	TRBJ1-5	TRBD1	CASSMVRDRGIISNQPQHF	TGTGCCAGTAGTATGGTCCGGGACAGGGGAATTATTAGCAATCAGCCCCAGCATTTT
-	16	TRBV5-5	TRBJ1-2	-	CASSGGGRGIIYGYTF	TGTGCCAGCAGCGGGGGCGGCAGGGGAATCATCTATGGCTACACCTTC
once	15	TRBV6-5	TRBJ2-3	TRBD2	CASVRLAGVPDTQYF	TGTGCCAGCGTCCGACTAGCGGGAGTTCCGGATACGCAGTATTTT
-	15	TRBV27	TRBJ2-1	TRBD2	CASCPQRGGHNEQFF	TGTGCCAGCTGCCCCCAGCGGGGGGGCCACAATGAGCAGTTCTTC
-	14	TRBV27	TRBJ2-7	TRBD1	CASSPGTGIGEQYF	TGTGCCAGCAGTCCCGGGACAGGGATCGGAGAGCAGTACTTC
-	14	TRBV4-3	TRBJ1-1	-	CASVGGRSNTEAFF	TGCGCCAGTGTGGGGGGGAGATCGAACACTGAAGCTTTCTTT
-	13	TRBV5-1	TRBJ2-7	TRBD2	CASSLAGSYEQYF	TGCGCCAGCAGCTTAGCGGGGTCCTACGAGCAGTACTTC
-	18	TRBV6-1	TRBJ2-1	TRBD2	CASSERGGGGGSYNEQFF	TGTGCCAGCAGTGAACGTGGAGGCGGGGGGGGCTCCTACAATGAGCAGTTCTTC
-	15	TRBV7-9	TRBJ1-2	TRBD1	CASSLASGGSYGYTF	TGTGCCAGCAGCTTAGCGTCAGGGGGCTCCTATGGCTACACCTTC
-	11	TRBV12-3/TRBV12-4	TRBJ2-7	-	CASTGGYEQYF	TGTGCCAGCACCGGTGGCTACGAGCAGTACTTC